The source of this TCR beta chain is a study of blood T cell repertoires in COVID-19. Study context: Some COVID-19 samples were acute and others convalescent; all came from the United States, Italy and Spain. Nucleic acid was either cDNA or gDNA, and it came from T cells, B-cell-depleted T cells, or PBMCs.

In the original analysis: By means of reference gene primer amplification, nucleated cell counts were estimated. This table comes from immunoSEQ multiplex PCR, and its TCRdb copy is limited to in-frame clones, with some not included. The DNA was the basis for D and trimming; V, J and clone size are from that table. This table holds about 200,000 clones, around nine tenths found once. The CDR3 consists of 14 residues. From germline, CDR1 is MNHNS and CDR2 SASEGT. Trimming stripped 1 base from V and 5 bases from J, with 11 bases between. This clone has a single count. This clonotype was sampled from a man aged 35-49 years with active or convalescent COVID-19. This sequence joins TRBV6-1 and TRBJ1-2; D remains unclear. Sequencing was carried out using peripheral blood. In nucleotides, the CDR3 is TGTGCCAGCAGTGAAGAGAGGGTCGGGTATGGCTACACCTTC. Translation: CASSEERVGYGYTF.